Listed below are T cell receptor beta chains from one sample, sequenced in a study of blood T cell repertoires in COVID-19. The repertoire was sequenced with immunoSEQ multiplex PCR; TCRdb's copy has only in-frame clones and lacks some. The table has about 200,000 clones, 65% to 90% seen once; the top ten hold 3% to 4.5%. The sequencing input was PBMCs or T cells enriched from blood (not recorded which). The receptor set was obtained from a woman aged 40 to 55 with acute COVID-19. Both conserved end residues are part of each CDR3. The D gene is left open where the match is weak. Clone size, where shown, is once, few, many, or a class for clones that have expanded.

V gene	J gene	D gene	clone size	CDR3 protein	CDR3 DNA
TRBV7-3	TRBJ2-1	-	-	CASREGATGFNEQFF	TGTGCCAGCAGGGAGGGGGCTACGGGCTTCAATGAGCAGTTCTTC
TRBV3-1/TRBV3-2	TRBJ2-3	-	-	CASSYQGISTDTQYF	TGTGCCAGCAGCTACCAGGGGATTAGCACAGATACGCAGTATTTT
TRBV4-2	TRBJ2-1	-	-	CASSQGAASSYNEQFF	TGTGCCAGCAGCCAAGGAGCGGCGAGCTCCTACAATGAGCAGTTCTTC
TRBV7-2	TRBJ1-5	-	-	CASSLGSGNQPQHF	TGTGCCAGCAGCCTGGGGAGTGGAAATCAGCCCCAGCATTTT
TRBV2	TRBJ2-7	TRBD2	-	CASRSTGTRNEQYF	TGTGCCAGCAGGTCGACCGGGACTAGAAACGAGCAGTACTTC
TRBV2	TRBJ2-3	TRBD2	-	CASSVSWLAGGRHTDTQYF	TGTGCCAGCAGTGTATCCTGGCTAGCGGGAGGGCGCCACACAGATACGCAGTATTTT
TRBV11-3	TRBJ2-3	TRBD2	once	CASSFTGLAGGADTQYF	TGTGCCAGCAGTTTCACAGGACTAGCGGGAGGAGCAGATACGCAGTATTTT
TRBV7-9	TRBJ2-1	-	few	CASSSVLNEQFF	TGTGCCAGCAGCTCCGTCTTAAATGAGCAGTTCTTC
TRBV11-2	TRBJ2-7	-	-	CASSLVGGRSYEQYF	TGTGCCAGCAGCTTAGTAGGTGGCAGGTCCTACGAGCAGTACTTC
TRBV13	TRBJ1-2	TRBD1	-	CASSLGDRGKDYGYTF	TGTGCCAGCAGCTTAGGCGACAGGGGAAAAGACTATGGCTACACCTTC
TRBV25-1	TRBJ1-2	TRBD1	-	CASSDPGTANYGYTF	TGTGCCAGCAGTGACCCCGGGACAGCTAACTATGGCTACACCTTC
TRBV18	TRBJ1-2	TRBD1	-	CASSPTTGRNYGYTF	TGTGCCAGCTCACCTACGACAGGGAGGAACTATGGCTACACCTTC
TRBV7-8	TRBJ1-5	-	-	CASSQEGAQPQHF	TGTGCCAGCAGTCAGGAGGGCGCGCAGCCCCAGCATTTT
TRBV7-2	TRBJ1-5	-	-	CASSFSTNSNQPQHF	TGTGCCAGCAGCTTTTCGACAAATAGCAATCAGCCCCAGCATTTT
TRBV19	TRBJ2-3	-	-	CASSIQGKEADTQYF	TGTGCCAGTAGTATACAGGGTAAAGAGGCAGATACGCAGTATTTT
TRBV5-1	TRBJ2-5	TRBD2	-	CASSLSSGPQETQYF	TGCGCCAGCAGCTTGTCTAGCGGGCCCCAAGAGACCCAGTACTTC
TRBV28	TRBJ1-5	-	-	CASSLGGLGQPQHF	TGTGCCAGCAGTTTAGGGGGACTAGGTCAGCCCCAGCATTTT
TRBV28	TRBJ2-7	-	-	CASVRLGGPYEQYF	TGTGCCAGCGTTCGTTTAGGGGGACCCTACGAGCAGTACTTC
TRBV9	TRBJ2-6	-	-	CASSVDSPGANVLTF	TGTGCCAGCAGCGTAGACTCCCCTGGGGCCAACGTCCTGACTTTC
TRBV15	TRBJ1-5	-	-	CATGPSQPQHF	TGTGCCACGGGGCCTAGTCAGCCCCAGCATTTT
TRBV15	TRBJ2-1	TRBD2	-	CATVKSSPTSGRAHNEQFF	TGTGCCACCGTCAAGAGTTCCCCCACTAGCGGGAGGGCCCACAATGAGCAGTTCTTC
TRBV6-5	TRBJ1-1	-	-	CASSRGGKTEAFF	TGTGCCAGCAGCCGAGGGGGAAAGACTGAAGCTTTCTTT
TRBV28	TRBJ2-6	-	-	CATFSGANVLTF	TGTGCCACCTTCTCTGGGGCCAACGTCCTGACTTTC
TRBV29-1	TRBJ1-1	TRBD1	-	CSASRGLTEAFF	TGCAGCGCTAGCAGGGGGCTCACTGAAGCTTTCTTT
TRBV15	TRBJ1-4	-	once	CATSRVPGAGYEKLFF	TGTGCCACCAGCAGAGTTCCCGGAGCAGGGTATGAAAAACTGTTTTTT
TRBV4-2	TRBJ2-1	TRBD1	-	CASSQGGTGYNEQFF	TGTGCCAGCAGCCAAGGGGGGACAGGGTACAATGAGCAGTTCTTC
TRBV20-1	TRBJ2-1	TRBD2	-	CSARREYEQFF	TGCAGTGCGCGGCGGGAGTATGAGCAGTTCTTC
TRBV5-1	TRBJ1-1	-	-	CASSFQENTEAFF	TGCGCCAGCAGCTTCCAGGAGAACACTGAAGCTTTCTTT
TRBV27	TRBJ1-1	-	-	CASSSPGGSRTEAFF	TGTGCCAGCAGTTCCCCGGGGGGTTCTCGCACTGAAGCTTTCTTT
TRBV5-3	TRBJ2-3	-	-	CARSLVVRTSSDTQYF	TGTGCCAGAAGCTTGGTCGTCCGAACTAGCTCAGATACGCAGTATTTT
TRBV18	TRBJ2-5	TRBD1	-	CASAGTGIKETQYF	TGTGCCAGTGCCGGGACAGGAATTAAAGAGACCCAGTACTTC
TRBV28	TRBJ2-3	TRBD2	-	CASSPGLGTDTQYF	TGTGCCAGCAGTCCGGGACTAGGAACAGATACGCAGTATTTT
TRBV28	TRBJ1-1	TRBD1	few	CASSLRGRNTEAFF	TGTGCCAGCAGTCTCAGGGGGAGGAACACTGAAGCTTTCTTT
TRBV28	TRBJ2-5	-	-	CASQQFAAGQETQYF	TGTGCCAGCCAACAGTTCGCGGCGGGTCAAGAGACCCAGTACTTC
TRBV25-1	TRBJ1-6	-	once	CASSAVTYNSPLHF	TGTGCCAGCAGTGCAGTTACCTATAATTCACCCCTCCACTTT
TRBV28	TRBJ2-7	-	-	CASRQDASYEQYF	TGTGCCAGCAGACAGGACGCCTCCTACGAGCAGTACTTC
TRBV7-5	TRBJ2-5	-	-	CVRSLERVEETQYF	TGTGTCAGAAGCTTAGAGAGGGTTGAAGAGACCCAGTACTTC
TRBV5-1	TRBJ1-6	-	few	CASSLGDTQNSPLHF	TGCGCCAGCAGCTTGGGCGACACACAGAATTCACCCCTCCACTTT
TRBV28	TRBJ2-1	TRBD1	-	CASSSAGTGGNEQFF	TGTGCCAGCAGTTCAGCCGGGACAGGGGGCAATGAGCAGTTCTTC
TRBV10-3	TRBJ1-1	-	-	CAISEFQTANTEAFF	TGTGCCATCAGTGAGTTCCAGACTGCTAACACTGAAGCTTTCTTT
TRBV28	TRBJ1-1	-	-	CASSLYRAMNTEAFF	TGTGCCAGCAGTTTATACAGGGCGATGAACACTGAAGCTTTCTTT
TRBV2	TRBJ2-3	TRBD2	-	CASSEGEGSTDTQYF	TGTGCCAGCAGTGAAGGGGAGGGTAGCACAGATACGCAGTATTTT
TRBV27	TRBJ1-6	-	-	CASSSPGGSPLHF	TGTGCCAGCAGTTCCCCCGGGGGTTCACCCCTCCACTTT
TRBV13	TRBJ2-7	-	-	CASSLWGRFAYEQYF	TGTGCCAGCAGCTTATGGGGGCGGTTCGCCTACGAGCAGTACTTC
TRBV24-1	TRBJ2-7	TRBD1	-	CATSDGQASSYEQYF	TGTGCCACCAGTGATGGACAGGCGAGCTCCTACGAGCAGTACTTC
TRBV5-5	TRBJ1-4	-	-	CASSPPFGGTNEKLFF	TGTGCCAGCAGCCCCCCATTCGGGGGAACTAATGAAAAACTGTTTTTT